This section outlines one TCR beta chain sequence together with its context. The sample holds many counts of this clonotype. There is no known antigen for this receptor. Base quality data are lacking; no much larger clone is found one base away. TCR beta CDR3 regions were amplified from RNA transcripts. The first round of RT-PCR for the TCR CDR3 was performed with the HTBI primer set and the Qiagen OneStep RT-PCR kit. Libraries were constructed in a second round of multiplex PCR, after which size selection and purification were performed. Paired-end sequencing of the libraries was performed with 100 bp reads on an Illumina HiSeq2000. The authors processed their data as follows. SOAPnuke was used to process the raw data, throwing out any read that contained adapters or uncalled bases, had a mean Phred below 15, or lacked an exact constant-primer or identifier match. COPE v1.2.5 was used to merge high-quality paired reads, and clonotypes were defined as unique nucleotide sequences. MiTCR v1.1 was used to align clonotypes to the IMGT TRBV, TRBD and TRBJ reference segments. Analysis was restricted to V-J combinations with a frequency above 0.0001, which covered roughly 99% of repertoires. The TCS score was defined as the ratio of F50 (clonal expansion) to E x V (chaos), calculated using BLOSUM62-based TCRdist between CDR3 peptides within each V-J. Welch's t-statistics and random forest reduced roughly 500 V-J features to fewer than 15, which were used in a naive Bayes classifier (R e1071). TCRdb ran its own pipeline on the public reads, namely fastp trimming at Q25 and MiXCR clone calling, and kept in-frame beta chains. For every CDR3 protein sequence, its rows merge into one entry that carries the most common genes and DNA. In this record, the V and J calls reflect TCRdb's handling and not the investigators' own analysis. In this sample the table shows approximately 360,000 distinct CDR3 sequences, approximately 14% of which occur a single time. The ten largest clones add up to roughly a quarter of the sample.

At the junction V is shortened by 0 bases and J by 0 bases, with 11 bases in between. The CDR1 and CDR2 encoded by the germline V gene are SGHRS and YFSETQ. The CDR3 measures 16 amino acids from cysteine to phenylalanine. The only DNA kept is the CDR3, 48 bases in frame from the first base. The sample belongs to a study of T cells in Graves' hyperthyroidism and ophthalmopathy (dated by TCRdb to the late 2010s). A note on the overall study: Peripheral blood samples were taken at initial diagnosis, before any treatment was given. TCR V-J signatures able to tell the groups apart were searched for in a discovery cohort of about a hundred patients, of whom over 40 had Graves' ophthalmopathy and about 60 had stable Graves' hyperthyroidism. Prospective prediction of ophthalmopathy was tested in an independent validation cohort of 18 hyperthyroidism patients and approximately 17 patients who later progressed to ophthalmopathy. The 85 to 100 discovery patients were divided at random into training and test sets in a 7:3 ratio. The study also compared thyroid tissue and blood T-cell repertoires from 5 to 7 Graves' hyperthyroidism patients. After blood sampling, hyperthyroidism patients were treated with methimazole at a starting dose of 30 mg daily, and ophthalmopathy patients were treated with high-dose intravenous methylprednisolone. TCR Vbeta CDR3 sequencing of 135 peripheral blood samples (around 45 ophthalmopathy, about 80 hyperthyroidism and 17 progressor patients) is reported in the paper. Beyond this particular receptor, the publication reports: No statistical method was used to fix the sample size in advance, and group allocation was not hidden from the investigators. During validation, the model predicted progression to ophthalmopathy a median of roughly six months ahead of onset, with almost 71% sensitivity and about 72% specificity. A model built on a 13 V-J signature distinguished ophthalmopathy from stable hyperthyroidism, reaching 85% to 90% sensitivity and under 84% specificity in cross-validation and 80%/75% in testing. Blood samples also contained most of the expanded thyroid clonotypes (frequency above 0.001), which suggests that blood repertoires may reflect thyroid immune responses.

Hyperthyroidism patients were aged 18 to 65 years and newly diagnosed, with disease duration of less than 2 months. The study excluded patients with uncontrolled infections, other autoimmune diseases, pregnancy or lactation. Diagnoses were established on the basis of clinical symptoms, serum thyroxine and TRAb, thyroid ultrasound, and orbital computed tomography. For progressor patients, blood was drawn at the first diagnosis of hyperthyroidism, before any ophthalmopathy symptoms had appeared. Ficoll-Paque density gradient centrifugation was used to isolate PBMCs from about 9.4 ml of fresh peripheral blood. Progressor patients were defined as those initially diagnosed with Graves' hyperthyroidism in whom ophthalmopathy developed during follow-up. Total RNA was extracted with Trizol reagent, and quality was checked on an Agilent 2100 Bioanalyzer.

The chain is made from TRBV5-1 and TRBJ2-3; a confident D gene designation cannot be given. The sequence came from a young woman with Graves' hyperthyroidism that later progressed to Graves' ophthalmopathy. Sequencing was done on a sample of blood. The bases are TGCGCCAGCAGCTTGGGATCTTCCCATAGCACAGATACGCAGTATTTT. The resulting protein is CASSLGSSHSTDTQYF.